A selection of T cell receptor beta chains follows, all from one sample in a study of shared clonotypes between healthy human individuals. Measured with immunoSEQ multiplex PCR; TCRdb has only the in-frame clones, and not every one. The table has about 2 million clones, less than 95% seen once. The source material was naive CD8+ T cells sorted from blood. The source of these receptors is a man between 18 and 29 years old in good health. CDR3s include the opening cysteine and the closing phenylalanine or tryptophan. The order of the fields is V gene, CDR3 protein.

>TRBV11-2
CASSLEEGWPQHF
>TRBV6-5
CASGGTLYEQYF
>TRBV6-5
CASSYNGMNTEAFF
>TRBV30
CAFSSASYEQYF
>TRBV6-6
CASSYRPDYNQPQHF
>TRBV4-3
CASSQDWGLAENNEQFF
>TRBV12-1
CASSCGTSGGLRLEQYF
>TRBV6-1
CASSEGGNSPLHF
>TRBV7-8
CASSLGPGTDTGELFF
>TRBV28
CASIGDNANRADTEAFF
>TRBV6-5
CASSYTFQGEQFF
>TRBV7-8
CASRERANVLTF
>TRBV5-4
CASSPSPLEQYF
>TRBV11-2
CASSTGTGMTLDPEAFF
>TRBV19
CASSMASGTGYEQYF
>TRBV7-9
CASSLRDRGNNEQFF
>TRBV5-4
CASSLAGEGPYEQYF
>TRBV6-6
CASSYYRTGPHPKAFF
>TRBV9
CASSSVDRGPTEAFF
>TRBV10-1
CASSESLTGPANYGYTF
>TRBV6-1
CASSFFPGQGYEQYF
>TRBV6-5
CASSWRQAQETQYF
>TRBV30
CAWGRQGSGELFF
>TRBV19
CASSIDTGVDYEQYF
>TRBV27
CASAHGVTGELFF
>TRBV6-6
CATSPTGPTYNEQFF
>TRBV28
CASSFMGLAEAFF
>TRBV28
CASSLSSSYEQYF
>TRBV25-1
CASSIQGYSPLHF
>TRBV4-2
CASSQDVGVSGNTIYF
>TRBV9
CASSVGESGELFF
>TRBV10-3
CAISEVAGNYEQYF
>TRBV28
CASSLAGGTDTQYF
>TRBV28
CASSLFGSPLHF
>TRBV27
CASSPLDRVDTEAFF
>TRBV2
CASSEWQGEYEQYF
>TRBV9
CASSAGTGMGNTEAFF
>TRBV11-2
CASSQGNQPQHF
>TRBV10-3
CAISERGPLNTEAFF
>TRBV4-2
CASSHLSRNEQFF
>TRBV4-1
CASSRGGAGTGELFF
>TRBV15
CATSGQGMDEQYF
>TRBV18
CASSTEENTGELFF
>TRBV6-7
CASSWRCPVYEQYF
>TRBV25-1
CASSPGPNTEAFF
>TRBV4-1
CASSQGLGTGELFF
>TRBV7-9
CASSFAGRNTGELFF
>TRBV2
CASNSVGLDSPLHF
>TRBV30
CAWSPGGSEQFF
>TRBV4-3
CASSLTTRATYEQYF
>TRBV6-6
CASSHKTSESQETQYF
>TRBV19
CASSMTGYNEQFF
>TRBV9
CASSVEPYQPQHF
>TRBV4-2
CASSQEYYLAGEETQYF
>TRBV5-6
CASSFWAGGETQYF
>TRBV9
CASSGGLDTGELFF
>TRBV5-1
CASSLGWEDTEAFF